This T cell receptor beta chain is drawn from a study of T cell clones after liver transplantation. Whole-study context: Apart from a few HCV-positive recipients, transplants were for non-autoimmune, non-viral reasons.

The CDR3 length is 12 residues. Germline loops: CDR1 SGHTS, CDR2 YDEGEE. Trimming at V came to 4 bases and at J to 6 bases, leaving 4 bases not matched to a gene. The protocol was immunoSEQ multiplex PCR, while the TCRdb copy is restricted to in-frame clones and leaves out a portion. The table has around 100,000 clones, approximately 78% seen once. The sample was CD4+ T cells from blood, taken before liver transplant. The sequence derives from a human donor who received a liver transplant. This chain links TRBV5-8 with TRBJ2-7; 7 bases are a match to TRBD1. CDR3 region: CASSIRQGEQYF. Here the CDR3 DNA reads TGTGCCAGCAGCATTCGACAGGGCGAGCAGTACTTC.